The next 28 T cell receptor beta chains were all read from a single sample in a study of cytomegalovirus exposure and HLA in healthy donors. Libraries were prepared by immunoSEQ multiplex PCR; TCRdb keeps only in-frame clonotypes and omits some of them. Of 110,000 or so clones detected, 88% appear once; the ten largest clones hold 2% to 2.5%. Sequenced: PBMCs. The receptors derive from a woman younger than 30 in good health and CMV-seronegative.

The CDR3, as DNA: TGTGCCAGCAGTTGGACAGGGGATCAGGAGACCCAGTACTTC. It specifies CASSWTGDQETQYF. The chain combines TRBV27 with TRBJ2-5; 9 bases fit TRBD1. This CDR3 is 14 amino acids long. V trimming: 4 bases; J trimming: 5 bases; junction bases outside the gene matches: 5. CDR1 and CDR2 from the germline V gene are MNHEY and SMNVEV (reference sequence).

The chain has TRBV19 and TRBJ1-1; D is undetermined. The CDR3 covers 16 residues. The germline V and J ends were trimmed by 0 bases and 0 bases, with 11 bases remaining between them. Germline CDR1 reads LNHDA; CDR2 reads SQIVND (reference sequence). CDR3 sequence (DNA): TGTGCCAGTAGTATAGATGGGCGCAGGTTGAACACTGAAGCTTTCTTT. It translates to CASSIDGRRLNTEAFF.

CDR3 sequence: CASRRQGNTGELFF. The CDR3 DNA sequence: TGTGCCAGCAGAAGACAGGGGAACACCGGGGAGCTGTTTTTT. The rearrangement links TRBV5-6 to TRBJ2-2, with 7 bases identical to TRBD1. Germline V gene lookup returns CDR1 SGHDT and CDR2 YYEEEE. This CDR3 comprises 14 residues. V lost 5 bases to trimming and J lost 1 base; unmatched junction nucleotides: 2.

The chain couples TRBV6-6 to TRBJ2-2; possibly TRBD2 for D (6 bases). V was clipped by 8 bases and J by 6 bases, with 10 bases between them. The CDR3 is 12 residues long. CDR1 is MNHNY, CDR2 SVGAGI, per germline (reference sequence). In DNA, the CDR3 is TGTGCCAGCCAACTAGCCCCCGGGGAGCTGTTTTTT. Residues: CASQLAPGELFF.

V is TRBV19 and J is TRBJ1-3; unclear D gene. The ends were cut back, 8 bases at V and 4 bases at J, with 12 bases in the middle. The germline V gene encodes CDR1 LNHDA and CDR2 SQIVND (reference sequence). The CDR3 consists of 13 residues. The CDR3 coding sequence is TGTGCCAGTGCCCGGGCGGGAGGAAACACCATATATTTT. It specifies CASARAGGNTIYF.

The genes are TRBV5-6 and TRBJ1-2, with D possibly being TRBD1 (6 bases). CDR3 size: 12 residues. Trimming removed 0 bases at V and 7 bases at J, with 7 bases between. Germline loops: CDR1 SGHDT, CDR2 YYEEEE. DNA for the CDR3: TGTGCCAGCAGCTTGGACAGGGCTGGCTACACCTTC. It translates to CASSLDRAGYTF.

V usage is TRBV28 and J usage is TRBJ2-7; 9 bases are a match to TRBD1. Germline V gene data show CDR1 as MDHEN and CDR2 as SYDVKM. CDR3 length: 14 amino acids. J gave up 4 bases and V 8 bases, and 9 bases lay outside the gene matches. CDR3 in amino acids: CASRYPGQGYEQYF. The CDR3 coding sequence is TGTGCCAGCCGATACCCGGGACAGGGATACGAGCAGTACTTC.

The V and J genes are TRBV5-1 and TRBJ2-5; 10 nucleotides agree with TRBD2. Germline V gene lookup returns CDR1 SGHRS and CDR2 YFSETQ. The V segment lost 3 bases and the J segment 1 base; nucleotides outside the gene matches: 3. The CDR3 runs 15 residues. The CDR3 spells CASSSGTSAQETQYF. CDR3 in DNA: TGCGCCAGCAGCTCCGGGACTAGCGCCCAAGAGACCCAGTACTTC. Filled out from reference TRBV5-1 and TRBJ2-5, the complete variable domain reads KAGVTQTPRYLIKTRGQQVTLSCSPISGHRSVSWYQQTPGQGLQFLFEYFSETQRNKGNFPGRFSGRQFSNSRSEMNVSTLELGDSALYLCASSSGTSAQETQYFGPGTRLLVL.

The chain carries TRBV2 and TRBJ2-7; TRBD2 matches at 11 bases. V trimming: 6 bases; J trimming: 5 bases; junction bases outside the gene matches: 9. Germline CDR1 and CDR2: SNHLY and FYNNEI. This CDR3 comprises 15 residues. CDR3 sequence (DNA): TGTGCCAGCAGCGGAAGGGGACTAGCGGCAAACGAGCAGTACTTC. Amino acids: CASSGRGLAANEQYF. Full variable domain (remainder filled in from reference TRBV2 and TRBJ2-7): EPEVTQTPSHQVTQMGQEVILRCVPISNHLYFYWYRQILGQKVEFLVSFYNNEISEKSEIFDDQFSVERPDGSNFTLKIRSTKLEDSAMYFCASSGRGLAANEQYFGPGTRLTVT.

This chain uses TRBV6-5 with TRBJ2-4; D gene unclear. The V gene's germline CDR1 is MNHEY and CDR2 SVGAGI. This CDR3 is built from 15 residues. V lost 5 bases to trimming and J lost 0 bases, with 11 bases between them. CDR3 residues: CASSRNRQAKNIQYF. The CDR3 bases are TGTGCCAGCAGTCGGAACAGACAAGCCAAAAACATTCAGTACTTC.

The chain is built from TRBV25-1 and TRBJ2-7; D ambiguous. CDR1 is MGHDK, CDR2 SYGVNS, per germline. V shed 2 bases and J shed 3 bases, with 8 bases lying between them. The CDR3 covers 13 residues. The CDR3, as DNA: TGTGCCAGCAGTGAAGCGGATCACTACGAGCAGTACTTC. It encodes CASSEADHYEQYF.

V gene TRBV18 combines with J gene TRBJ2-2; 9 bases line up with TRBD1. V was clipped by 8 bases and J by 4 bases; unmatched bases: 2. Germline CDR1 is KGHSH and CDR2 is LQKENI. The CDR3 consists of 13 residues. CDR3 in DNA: TGTGCCAGCCGACAGGGGGTCACCGGGGAGCTGTTTTTT. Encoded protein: CASRQGVTGELFF.

In DNA form, the CDR3 reads TGCGCCAGCAGCTCCCGACTAGCGGACAATGAGCAGTTCTTC. Protein sequence: CASSSRLADNEQFF. V usage is TRBV5-1 and J usage is TRBJ2-1; 9 bases fit TRBD2. Trimming cost V 3 bases and J 5 bases; bases outside gene matches: 3. The CDR3 is 14 residues long. The germline V gene has CDR1 SGHRS and CDR2 YFSETQ.

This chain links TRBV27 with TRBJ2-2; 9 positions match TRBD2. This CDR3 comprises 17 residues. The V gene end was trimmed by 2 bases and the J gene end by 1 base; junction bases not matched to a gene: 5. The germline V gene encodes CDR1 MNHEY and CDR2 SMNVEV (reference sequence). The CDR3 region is CASSLAGGLMNTGELFF. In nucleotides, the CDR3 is TGTGCCAGCAGTTTAGCGGGGGGGCTCATGAACACCGGGGAGCTGTTTTTT.

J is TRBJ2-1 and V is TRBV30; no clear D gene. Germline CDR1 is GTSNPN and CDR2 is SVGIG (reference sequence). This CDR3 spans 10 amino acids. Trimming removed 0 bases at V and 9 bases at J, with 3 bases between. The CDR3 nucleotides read TGTGCCTGGAGTGTCAGTGAGCAGTTCTTC. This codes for CAWSVSEQFF.

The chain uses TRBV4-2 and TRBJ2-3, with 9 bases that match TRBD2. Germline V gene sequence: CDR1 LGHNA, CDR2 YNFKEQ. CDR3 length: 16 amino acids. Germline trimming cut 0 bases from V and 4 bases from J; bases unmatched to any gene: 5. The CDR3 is CASSQDPSGEADTQYF. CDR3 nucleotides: TGTGCCAGCAGCCAAGATCCTAGCGGGGAAGCAGATACGCAGTATTTT.

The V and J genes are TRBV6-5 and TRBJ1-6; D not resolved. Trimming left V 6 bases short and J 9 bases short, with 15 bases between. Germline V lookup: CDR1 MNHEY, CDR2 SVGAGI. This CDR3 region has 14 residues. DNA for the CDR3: TGTGCCAGCAGAGCTGACACCCTAACTTCACCCCTCCACTTT. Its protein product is CASRADTLTSPLHF.

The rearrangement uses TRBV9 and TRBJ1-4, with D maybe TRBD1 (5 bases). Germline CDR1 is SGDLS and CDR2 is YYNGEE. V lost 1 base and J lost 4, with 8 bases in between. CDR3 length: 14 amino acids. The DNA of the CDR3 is TGTGCCAGCAGCGTAACCGGGGGTAATGAAAAACTGTTTTTT. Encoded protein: CASSVTGGNEKLFF.

In DNA form, the CDR3 reads TGTGCCAGCAGTTTATCGGAGGGCCATTCCTACAATGAGCAGTTCTTC. Its translation: CASSLSEGHSYNEQFF. This chain connects TRBV27 to TRBJ2-1, with a possible D match to TRBD2 (6 bases). Germline CDR1 and CDR2: MNHEY and SMNVEV (reference sequence). The ends were cut back, 0 bases at V and 1 base at J, with 10 bases in the middle. The CDR3 consists of 16 residues.

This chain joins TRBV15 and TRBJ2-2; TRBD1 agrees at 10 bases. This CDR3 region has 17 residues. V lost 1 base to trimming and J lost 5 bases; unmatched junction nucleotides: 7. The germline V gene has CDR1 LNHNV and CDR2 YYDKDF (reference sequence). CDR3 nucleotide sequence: TGTGCCACCAGCAGAGTCCCCCCGGGACAGGGGACCGGGGAGCTGTTTTTT. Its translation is CATSRVPPGQGTGELFF.

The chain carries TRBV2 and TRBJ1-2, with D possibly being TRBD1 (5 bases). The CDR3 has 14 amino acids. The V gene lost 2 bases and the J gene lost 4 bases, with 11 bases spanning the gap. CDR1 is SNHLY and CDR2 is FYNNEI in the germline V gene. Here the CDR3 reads CASSESGTTYGYTF. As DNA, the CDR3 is TGTGCCAGCAGTGAAAGCGGGACGACCTATGGCTACACCTTC.

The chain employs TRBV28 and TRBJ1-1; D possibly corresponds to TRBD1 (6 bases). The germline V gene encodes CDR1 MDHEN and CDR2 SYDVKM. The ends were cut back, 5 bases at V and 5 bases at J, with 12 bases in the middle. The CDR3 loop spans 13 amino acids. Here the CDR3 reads CASSVAQGTEAFF. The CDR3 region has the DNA TGTGCCAGCAGTGTAGCGCAGGGGACTGAAGCTTTCTTT.

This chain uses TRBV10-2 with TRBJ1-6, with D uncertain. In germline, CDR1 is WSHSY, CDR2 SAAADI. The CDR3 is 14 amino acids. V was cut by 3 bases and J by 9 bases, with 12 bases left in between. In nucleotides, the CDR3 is TGCGCCAGCAGTGACAAGAGGGCAATTTCACCCCTCCACTTT. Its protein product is CASSDKRAISPLHF.

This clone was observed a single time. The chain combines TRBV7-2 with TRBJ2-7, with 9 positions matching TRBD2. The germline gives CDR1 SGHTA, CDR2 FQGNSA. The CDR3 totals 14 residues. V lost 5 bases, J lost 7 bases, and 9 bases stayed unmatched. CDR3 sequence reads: CASSRLAAKGEQYF. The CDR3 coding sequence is TGTGCCAGCAGCCGACTAGCGGCCAAGGGGGAGCAGTACTTC.

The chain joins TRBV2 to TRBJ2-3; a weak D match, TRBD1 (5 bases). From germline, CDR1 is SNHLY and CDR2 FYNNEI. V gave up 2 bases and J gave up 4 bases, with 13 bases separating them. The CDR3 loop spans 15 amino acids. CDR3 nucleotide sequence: TGTGCCAGCAGTGAACAGGGAAGCTTGGCAGATACGCAGTATTTT. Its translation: CASSEQGSLADTQYF.

The DNA for the CDR3 is TGTGCCAGCAGCTGGACAGGGGGATCCCGTTACGAGCAGTACTTC. It specifies CASSWTGGSRYEQYF. The gene calls are TRBV7-8 and TRBJ2-7; TRBD1 agrees at 10 bases. Germline V gene data show CDR1 as SGHVS and CDR2 as FQNEAQ. V was clipped by 4 bases and J by 4 bases; unmatched bases: 7. The CDR3 contains 15 residues.

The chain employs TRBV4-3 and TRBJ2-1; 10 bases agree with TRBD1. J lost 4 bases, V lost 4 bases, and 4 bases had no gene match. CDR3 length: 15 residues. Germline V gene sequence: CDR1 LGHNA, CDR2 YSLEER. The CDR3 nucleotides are TGCGCCAGCAGCCTTGGACAGGGGGAATACAATGAGCAGTTCTTC. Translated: CASSLGQGEYNEQFF.

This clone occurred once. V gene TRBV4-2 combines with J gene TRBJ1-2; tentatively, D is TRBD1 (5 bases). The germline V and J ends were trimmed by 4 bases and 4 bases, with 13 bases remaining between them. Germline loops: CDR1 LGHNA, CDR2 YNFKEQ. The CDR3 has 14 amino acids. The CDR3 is CASSLVGGGYGYTF. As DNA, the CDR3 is TGTGCCAGCAGCCTTGTCGGCGGGGGCTATGGCTACACCTTC.